This TCR beta chain was sequenced for a study of blood T cell repertoires in COVID-19. The V gene's germline CDR1 is SGHAT and CDR2 FQNNGV. Trimming removed 4 bases from V and 1 base from J, with 11 bases in between. This CDR3 has 15 residues. Clones were sequenced by immunoSEQ multiplex PCR, and TCRdb holds only the in-frame ones, with some missing. Of about 240,000 clones in the sample, around 89% are singletons; the top ten hold over 4%. The sequenced material came from PBMCs or T cells enriched from blood (not recorded which). This TCR came from a woman aged 30 to 39 who had recovered from COVID-19. The rearrangement joins TRBV11-2 to TRBJ1-3; D is undetermined. CDR3 region: CASSSDLGSGNTIYF. Written as DNA, the CDR3 is TGTGCCAGCAGCTCGGACTTGGGGTCTGGAAACACCATATATTTT.